Each of the 3 T cell receptor beta chains below was sequenced from the same sample in a study of T-cell reconstitution after alpha-beta-depleted transplantation in children. TCRbeta library preparation incorporated unique molecular identifiers. TCRdb re-derived calls from the PCR reads in MiXCR, one entry per CDR3 protein. The sample includes hundreds of thousands of distinct CDR3 sequences, approximately 17% of them seen just once. The sequences come from PBMCs from the stem cell graft donor, collected from the stem cell graft. The receptors originated from a human donor who donated a stem cell graft to a child with acute myeloid leukemia.

The V gene is TRBV5-5, the J gene TRBJ2-7, with D possibly being TRBD1 (6 bases). The CDR3 runs to 15 residues. The V and J ends lost 1 base and 5 bases respectively, with 16 bases between them. Germline CDR1 SGHKS, CDR2 YYEKEE (reference sequence). The DNA of the CDR3 is TGTGCCAGCAGCTTGTGGGGGACACCTAGGGACGAGCAGTACGTC. Translated, it gives CASSLWGTPRDEQYV.

The chain is built from TRBV12-3 or TRBV12-4 and TRBJ2-7; D uncertain. Trimming stripped 6 bases from V and 4 bases from J, with 13 bases between. CDR3 length: 13 residues. CDR3 coding DNA: TGTGCCAGCAGCCCTGGCGACGGTTACGAGCAGTACGTC. Residues: CASSPGDGYEQYV.

This clonotype was counted at least ten times. The chain links TRBV5-1 to TRBJ1-1, with 8 positions matching TRBD1. In germline, CDR1 is SGHRS, CDR2 YFSETQ. With 7 bases clipped from V and 3 bases from J, the junction kept 8 bases outside the gene matches. The CDR3 consists of 14 residues. The CDR3 bases are TGCGCCAGCGTGACAGGGGATCGGGACACTGAAGCTTTCTTT. Its translation is CASVTGDRDTEAFF.